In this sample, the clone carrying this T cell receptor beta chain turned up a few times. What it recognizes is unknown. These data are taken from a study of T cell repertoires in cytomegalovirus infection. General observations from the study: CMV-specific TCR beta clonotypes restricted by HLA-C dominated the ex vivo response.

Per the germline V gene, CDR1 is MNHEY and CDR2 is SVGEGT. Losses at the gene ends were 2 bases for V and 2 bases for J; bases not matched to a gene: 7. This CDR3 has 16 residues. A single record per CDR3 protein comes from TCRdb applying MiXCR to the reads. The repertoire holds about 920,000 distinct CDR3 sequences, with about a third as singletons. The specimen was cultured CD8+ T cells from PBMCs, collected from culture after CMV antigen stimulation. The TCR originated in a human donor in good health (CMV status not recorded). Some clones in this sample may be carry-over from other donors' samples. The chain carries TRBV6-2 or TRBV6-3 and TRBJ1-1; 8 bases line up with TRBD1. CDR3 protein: CASSYARQGPNTEAFF. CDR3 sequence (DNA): TGTGCCAGCAGTTACGCGAGACAGGGGCCAAACACTGAAGCTTTCTTT.